The 32 T cell receptor beta chains listed next were all sequenced from one sample in a study of T cells in Graves' hyperthyroidism and ophthalmopathy. RNA transcripts gave rise to amplified TCR beta CDR3 regions. Primed by the HTBI set, a first-round RT-PCR was run on the TCR CDR3. TCRdb passed the multiplex PCR reads through MiXCR, listing each CDR3 protein once. This table holds more than 450,000 distinct CDR3 sequences, approximately 15% found once. Sequenced sample: blood. The source is a woman aged 35 to 49 with Graves' hyperthyroidism.

To note about this clonotype: Being one base from a much bigger clone, this may be a read error. The chain joins TRBV5-1 to TRBJ2-3, with 10 bases lining up with TRBD2. Germline values: CDR1 SGHRS, CDR2 YFSETQ. The CDR3 has 20 amino acids. DNA of the CDR3: TGCGCCGGCAGCTACCCGACTAGCGGGTTCGTTGATAGAAGCACAGATACGCAGTATTTT. It translates to CAGSYPTSGFVDRSTDTQYF.

There are many counts of this clonotype. The V gene is TRBV11-2, the J gene TRBJ1-4; D is possibly TRBD1 (5 bases). From germline, CDR1 is SGHAT and CDR2 FQNNGV. The CDR3 length is 13 residues. The V and J ends lost 4 bases and 5 bases respectively, with 8 bases between them. The CDR3 protein is CASSSTVNEKLFF. DNA for the CDR3: TGTGCCAGCAGCTCGACAGTAAATGAAAAACTGTTTTTT. Full variable domain (rest looked up from reference TRBV11-2 and TRBJ1-4): EAGVAQSPRYKIIEKRQSVAFWCNPISGHATLYWYQQILGQGPKLLIQFQNNGVVDDSQLPKDRFSAERLKGVDSTLKIQPAKLEDSAVYLCASSSTVNEKLFFGSGTQLSVL.

At least ten counts were recorded for this clonotype. The chain recombines TRBV27 with TRBJ2-7; 7 bases are a match to TRBD1. The CDR3 has 15 residues. Germline CDR1 MNHEY, CDR2 SMNVEV (reference sequence). The ends lost 6 bases at V and 3 bases at J; junction bases unmatched: 11. The CDR3 nucleotides read TGTGCCAGCAGCACCCACTGGACAGGTATCTACGAGCAGTACTTC. The encoded protein is CASSTHWTGIYEQYF.

The chain uses TRBV27 and TRBJ2-1; 10 nucleotides align to TRBD2. Germline V lookup: CDR1 MNHEY, CDR2 SMNVEV (reference sequence). Trimming cost V 6 bases and J 9 bases; bases outside gene matches: 11. The CDR3 runs 15 residues. As DNA, the CDR3 is TGTGCCAGCAGCCCCCTAGCGGGAGAAGTCGGTGAGCAGTTCTTC. Its protein is CASSPLAGEVGEQFF.

This clonotype appeared many times. V is TRBV3-1 and J is TRBJ1-2; D is possibly TRBD1 (6 bases). The CDR3 runs to 14 residues. V was pared by 0 bases and J by 8 bases, with 13 bases between. Germline CDR1 reads LGHDT; CDR2 reads YNNKEL (reference sequence). Here the CDR3 DNA reads TGTGCCAGCAGCCAAGAATTAGGGGGACGCGGCTACACCTTC. Encoded protein: CASSQELGGRGYTF.

In this sample, this clonotype turned up many times. CDR3 sequence: CASIPGLAGVGSDLTDTQYF. The CDR3 DNA reads TGTGCCAGCATTCCGGGACTAGCGGGAGTGGGATCAGATCTGACAGATACGCAGTATTTT. This chain connects TRBV2 to TRBJ2-3, with 14 bases fitting TRBD2. The CDR3 has 20 residues. Germline V gives CDR1 SNHLY, CDR2 FYNNEI. The trim removed 7 bases at V and 3 bases at J, leaving 18 bases unmatched.

This clonotype occurred a few times. This chain uses TRBV6-1 with TRBJ2-7; D is possibly TRBD2 (6 bases). Germline V lookup: CDR1 MNHNS, CDR2 SASEGT. This CDR3 spans 13 amino acids. The V end was cut by 7 bases, the J end by 3 bases, with 13 bases between. CDR3 nucleotide sequence: TGTGCCAGCAAAGGGGCGGGATACTACGAGCAGTACTTC. Amino acid sequence: CASKGAGYYEQYF.

This clonotype was seen at least ten times. The chain couples TRBV7-9 to TRBJ2-7; 7 bases map to TRBD1. The J segment lost 5 bases and the V segment lost 4 bases, leaving 17 bases of the junction unmatched. CDR1 and CDR2 (germline): SEHNR, FQNEAQ (reference sequence). The CDR3 extends over 17 amino acids. CDR3 sequence (DNA): TGTGCCAGCAGCTACCGGCTATCCGGGACAGTAGTTCACGAGCAGTACTTC. It is translated as CASSYRLSGTVVHEQYF.

There are many counts of this clonotype. This sequence joins TRBV29-1 and TRBJ2-1; 8 bases agree with TRBD1. Germline V lookup: CDR1 SQVTM, CDR2 ANQGSEA. CDR3 length: 14 residues. After removal of 5 bases from V and 4 bases from J, the junction contained 7 bases not matched to a gene. This CDR3 is CSVRSTGGYNEQFF. CDR3 DNA sequence: TGCAGCGTTCGTTCTACAGGGGGATACAATGAGCAGTTCTTC.

This clonotype was counted at least ten times. The chain links TRBV7-9 to TRBJ2-5, with D tentatively TRBD2 (6 bases). Germline lookup yields CDR1 SEHNR and CDR2 FQNEAQ (reference sequence). The CDR3 is 14 residues long. V was pared by 7 bases and J by 3 bases, with 15 bases between. The CDR3 loop is CASIPEGREETQYF. In DNA, the CDR3 is TGTGCCAGCATTCCGGAGGGTAGAGAAGAGACCCAGTACTTC. Full variable domain (outside the CDR3, taken from reference TRBV7-9 and TRBJ2-5): DTGVSQNPRHKITKRGQNVTFRCDPISEHNRLYWYRQTLGQGPEFLTYFQNEAQLEKSRLLSDRFSAERPKGSFSTLEIQRTEQGDSAMYLCASIPEGREETQYFGPGTRLLVL.

This clonotype was recorded many times. CDR3 in amino acids: CASSPLGAGLNTEAFF. The CDR3 coding sequence is TGTGCCAGCAGTCCTCTAGGGGCAGGACTGAACACTGAAGCTTTCTTT. The V and J genes are TRBV12-3 or TRBV12-4 and TRBJ1-1, with D perhaps TRBD1 (5 bases). The V end was cut by 5 bases, the J end by 0 bases, with 16 bases between. CDR3 length: 16 amino acids.

The sample holds many counts of this clonotype. The V gene is TRBV3-1, the J gene TRBJ2-7; D gene unclear. The CDR3 totals 11 residues. With 3 bases removed from V and 7 bases from J, the gap between germline ends came to 7 bases. Per the germline V gene, CDR1 is LGHDT and CDR2 is YNNKEL (reference sequence). In DNA form, the CDR3 reads TGTGCCAGCAGCCAGACCGAGGAGCAGTACTTC. It encodes CASSQTEEQYF.

The chain has TRBV19 and TRBJ1-1, with D unresolved. Germline V gives CDR1 LNHDA, CDR2 SQIVND (reference sequence). The V end lost 3 bases, the J end lost 1 base, and 6 bases lay between the germline ends. The CDR3 is made up of 13 amino acids. The CDR3, as DNA: TGTGCCAGTAGTATCCGGGAGAACACTGAAGCTTTCTTT. Translated, it gives CASSIRENTEAFF.

This clonotype was counted at least ten times. This chain links TRBV28 with TRBJ2-7; no clear D. V lost 4 bases and J lost 3, with 4 bases in between. CDR3 length equals 11 residues. The germline V gene has CDR1 MDHEN and CDR2 SYDVKM. The chain's CDR3 is CASSYYYEQYF. Written as DNA, the CDR3 is TGTGCCAGCAGTTACTACTACGAGCAGTACTTC.

V gene TRBV6-1 combines with J gene TRBJ1-2; D is possibly TRBD1 (6 bases). V was trimmed by 6 bases and J by 2 bases, leaving 16 bases between them. Germline V gene lookup returns CDR1 MNHNS and CDR2 SASEGT. This CDR3 is 15 amino acids long. The CDR3 region has the DNA TGTGCCAGCAGATTACAGGAGACAGGCAACTATGGCTACACCTTC. Its protein is CASRLQETGNYGYTF.

This chain joins TRBV29-1 and TRBJ2-7; 9 bases are shared with TRBD2. V shed 3 bases and J 6 bases; nucleotides not matched to a gene: 6. This CDR3 is built from 13 residues. CDR1 and CDR2 (germline): SQVTM, ANQGSEA. CDR3 residues: CSVDVAGASEQYF. CDR3 nucleotide sequence: TGCAGCGTTGACGTAGCGGGAGCCTCCGAGCAGTACTTC.

This clonotype has a count of ten or more. The V call is TRBV7-2, the J call TRBJ2-3; 12 nucleotides match TRBD2. The CDR3 loop spans 16 amino acids. Trimming at V came to 5 bases and at J to 4 bases, leaving 7 bases not matched to a gene. Germline CDR1 and CDR2: SGHTA and FQGNSA. CDR3 residues: CASSPQTSGSSDTQYF. CDR3 in DNA: TGTGCCAGCAGCCCTCAGACTAGCGGGAGTTCAGATACGCAGTATTTT. Full variable domain (remainder filled in from reference TRBV7-2 and TRBJ2-3): GAGVSQSPSNKVTEKGKDVELRCDPISGHTALYWYRQSLGQGLEFLIYFQGNSAPDKSGLPSDRFSAERTGGSVSTLTIQRTQQEDSAVYLCASSPQTSGSSDTQYFGPGTRLTVL.

This clonotype was detected many times. The chain couples TRBV2 to TRBJ2-1, with D possibly called TRBD1 or TRBD2 (5 bases each). The CDR3 consists of 12 residues. V lost 7 bases to trimming and J lost 7 bases, with 11 bases between them. From germline, CDR1 is SNHLY and CDR2 FYNNEI. The CDR3 here is CASKGDGNEQFF. The CDR3 DNA reads as TGTGCCAGCAAAGGGGACGGTAATGAGCAGTTCTTC.

In this sample, this clonotype turned up many times. The J gene is TRBJ2-5, the V gene TRBV12-3 or TRBV12-4, with 10 bases lining up with TRBD1. The CDR3 covers 15 residues. V lost 5 bases to trimming and J lost 5 bases; unmatched junction nucleotides: 8. The CDR3 reads CASSPGTGAGETQYF. The CDR3 DNA follows: TGTGCCAGCAGTCCCGGGACAGGGGCCGGGGAGACCCAGTACTTC.

This clonotype has more than one count but fewer than ten. This sequence joins TRBV27 and TRBJ2-6; the D gene is possibly TRBD2 (6 bases). Germline-derived CDR1 and CDR2 are MNHEY and SMNVEV (reference sequence). With 8 bases removed from V and 4 bases from J, the gap between germline ends came to 27 bases. The CDR3 runs to 19 residues. CDR3: CASSQWTRGGIGGANVLTF. The CDR3 DNA follows: TGTGCCAGCTCCCAGTGGACTCGCGGAGGGATAGGGGGGGCCAACGTCCTGACTTTC. Complete variable domain (other parts from reference TRBV27 and TRBJ2-6): EAQVTQNPRYLITVTGKKLTVTCSQNMNHEYMSWYRQDPGLGLRQIYYSMNVEVTDKGDVPEGYKVSRKEKRNFPLILESPSPNQTSLYFCASSQWTRGGIGGANVLTFGAGSRLTVL.

To note about this clonotype: A clone one base away is much larger, so this may be a read error. The V and J genes are TRBV28 and TRBJ1-2, with unresolved D. The germline V gene has CDR1 MDHEN and CDR2 SYDVKM. The ends were cut back, 7 bases at V and 0 bases at J, with 6 bases in the middle. The CDR3 sequence is 12 residues long. CDR3 nucleotides: TGTGCCAGCATGGCACCTAACTATGGCTACACCTTC. This gives the protein CASMAPNYGYTF.

This clonotype was picked up many times. The chain links TRBV18 to TRBJ2-3, with TRBD2 matching over 9 bases. V dropped 0 bases and J dropped 0; count of bases not matched to a gene: 1. The V gene's germline CDR1 is KGHSH and CDR2 LQKENI. The CDR3 has 16 amino acids. In DNA form, the CDR3 reads TGTGCCAGCTCACCACCAACTAGCGGGAGCACAGATACGCAGTATTTT. It codes for CASSPPTSGSTDTQYF.

Turning to this clonotype: One junction end does not reproduce the germline sequence, and a read error may be involved. The chain couples TRBV28 to TRBJ2-3; D may be TRBD2 (5 bases). The CDR3 covers 13 residues. Germline V CDR1 and CDR2: MDHEN, SYDVKM. CDR3 protein: CAGSARPADAQYF. The CDR3 region has the DNA TGTGCCGGCAGCGCTAGACCAGCGGATGCGCAGTATTTT. Full variable domain (rest looked up from reference TRBV28 and TRBJ2-3): DVKVTQSSRYLVKRTGEKVFLECVQDMDHENMFWYRQDPGLGLRLIYFSYDVKMKEKGDIPEGYSVSREKKERFSLILESASTNQTSMYLCAGSARPADAQYFGPGTRLTVL.

This clonotype was recorded a few times. V and J are TRBV6-1 and TRBJ2-2; 7 bases map to TRBD1. CDR1 is MNHNS, CDR2 SASEGT, per germline. CDR3 length equals 17 residues. J gave up 3 bases and V 7 bases, and 14 bases lay outside the gene matches. The DNA of the CDR3 is TGTGCCAGCACCCCGACACAGGGGAATGGGTACACCGGGGAGCTGTTTTTT. Translated, it gives CASTPTQGNGYTGELFF.

This clonotype was found many times. The CDR3 sequence: CASSLQGYEQFF. The CDR3 bases are TGCGCCAGCAGCTTACAGGGTTATGAGCAGTTCTTC. The chain uses TRBV5-1 and TRBJ2-1; D is possibly TRBD1 (6 bases). This CDR3 contains 12 residues. Germline values: CDR1 SGHRS, CDR2 YFSETQ. Trimming removed 2 bases at V and 8 bases at J, with 8 bases between.

Many counts were recorded for this clonotype. CDR3 amino acids: CASSATGTGGNQYF. The CDR3 nucleotides read TGTGCCAGCAGTGCAACAGGGACAGGTGGGAACCAGTACTTC. The rearrangement uses TRBV28 and TRBJ2-5, with 8 bases that match TRBD1. CDR1 is MDHEN and CDR2 is SYDVKM in the germline V gene. J gave up 10 bases and V 5 bases, and 12 bases lay outside the gene matches. The CDR3 totals 14 residues.

The J gene is TRBJ1-1, the V gene TRBV9; no clear D. V was clipped by 3 bases and J by 7 bases, with 10 bases between them. Looked up from germline, CDR1 is SGDLS and CDR2 is YYNGEE. The CDR3 covers 12 residues. The CDR3 sequence is CASSDPAGEAFF. For the CDR3, the DNA is TGTGCCAGCAGCGACCCCGCCGGTGAAGCTTTCTTT.

In its sample, this clonotype was seen a few times. The chain joins TRBV27 to TRBJ1-5; 7 bases line up with TRBD1. Trimming removed 4 bases from V and 9 bases from J; junction bases left unmatched: 6. CDR3 length equals 13 residues. In germline, CDR1 is MNHEY, CDR2 SMNVEV (reference sequence). CDR3 bases: TGTGCCAGCAGTTACAAATCAGGGGGGCCCCAGCATTTT. Amino acids: CASSYKSGGPQHF.

This chain uses TRBV30 with TRBJ2-7; TRBD2 agrees at 10 bases. The V and J ends lost 3 bases and 5 bases, in that order; junction bases with no gene match: 13. This CDR3 spans 16 amino acids. CDR1 and CDR2 (germline): GTSNPN, SVGIG (reference sequence). CDR3 sequence: CAWRRKREGAGNEQYF. The CDR3 DNA reads TGTGCCTGGAGGCGAAAGCGGGAGGGCGCCGGGAACGAGCAGTACTTC.

The table lists this clonotype with many counts. This CDR3 is CASSFTGLASTDTQYF. Here the CDR3 DNA reads TGTGCCAGCAGTTTCACAGGCTTAGCTAGCACAGATACGCAGTATTTT. The gene calls are TRBV12-3 or TRBV12-4 and TRBJ2-3, with D possibly being TRBD1 (5 bases). V lost 3 bases to trimming and J lost 0 bases, with 13 bases between them. The CDR3 loop spans 16 amino acids.

This clonotype was detected ten times or more. The chain combines TRBV10-3 with TRBJ2-7; maybe TRBD1 (5 bases). The CDR3 consists of 14 residues. From germline, CDR1 is ENHRY and CDR2 SYGVKD. The V and J ends lost 3 bases and 2 bases respectively, with 11 bases between them. CDR3 sequence: CAISDEAGPYEQYF. The CDR3, as DNA: TGTGCCATCAGTGACGAAGCAGGGCCCTACGAGCAGTACTTC.

This clonotype was recorded many times. The V gene is TRBV5-1, the J gene TRBJ2-5, with D possibly being TRBD1 (6 bases). Germline CDR1 reads SGHRS; CDR2 reads YFSETQ. CDR3 size: 12 residues. Trimming took off 3 bases at V and 14 bases at J, with 17 bases between the two ends. The CDR3 nucleotides read TGCGCCAGCAGCTCGGGACAAGGCCCACCCTACTTC. Translating gives CASSSGQGPPYF.